A single sample is the source of the 18 T cell receptor beta chains below, sequenced in a study of blood T cell repertoires in COVID-19 (dated by TCRdb to 2019 to 2021). Libraries were made using the immunoSEQ multiplex PCR assay. Held by TCRdb, this immuneACCESS table contains in-frame sequences only and omits some clones. Under half of the omission traces to an unresolved V gene where checked; the cause of the rest is unknown. This sample is represented by about 230,000 clones; 85% to 90% of them were singletons. The leading ten clones occupy approximately 2.4% of the sample. Sequences were obtained from peripheral blood. The receptors shown here come from a young man with COVID-19, enrolled during active disease.

The chain uses TRBV2 and TRBJ2-5; 12 bases map to TRBD1. This CDR3 region has 17 residues. Germline-derived CDR1 and CDR2 are SNHLY and FYNNEI. Losses at the gene ends were 1 base for V and 5 bases for J; bases not matched to a gene: 8. The CDR3 is CASSEGGTGGVEETQYF. The CDR3 nucleotides are TGTGCCAGCAGTGAAGGAGGGACAGGGGGCGTTGAGGAGACCCAGTACTTC.

The rearrangement links TRBV4-3 to TRBJ1-2; D unresolved. Trimming pared 0 bases from V and 3 bases from J, leaving 11 bases between. CDR1 and CDR2 from the germline V gene are LGHNA and YSLEER. This CDR3 is 15 amino acids long. The CDR3, as DNA: TGCGCCAGCAGCCAAGACGGCAGGAGGTACTATGGCTACACCTTC. Protein: CASSQDGRRYYGYTF.

The V and J genes are TRBV4-1 and TRBJ1-3; D may be TRBD1 (5 bases). The CDR3 totals 18 residues. With 1 base removed from V and 4 bases from J, the gap between germline ends came to 20 bases. From germline, CDR1 is MGHRA and CDR2 YSYEKL. CDR3 DNA: TGCGCCAGCAGCCAAGCACCCCCGGGGGGGTCGTCCGGAAACACCATATATTTT. It yields the protein CASSQAPPGGSSGNTIYF.

This clone was detected only a few times. V gene TRBV7-9 combines with J gene TRBJ1-4; D unresolved. Between the trimmed V and J ends, which lost 1 base and 0 bases, there was a span of 9 bases. The CDR3 consists of 16 residues. Per germline, CDR1 SEHNR and CDR2 FQNEAQ (reference sequence). The CDR3 DNA sequence: TGTGCCAGCAGCTTAGTGGAGAGAACAACTAATGAAAAACTGTTTTTT. Translating it yields CASSLVERTTNEKLFF.

The CDR3 region has the DNA TGTGCCAGCAGCGGACAAACAGGGGCCGGGGAGCTGTTTTTT. The encoded protein is CASSGQTGAGELFF. The chain is built from TRBV9 and TRBJ2-2; 7 bases line up with TRBD1. J lost 6 bases, V lost 3 bases, and 5 bases had no gene match. This CDR3 comprises 14 residues. Germline lookup yields CDR1 SGDLS and CDR2 YYNGEE.

This clone is a singleton in its sample. The chain's CDR3 is CASSPRDRLYNSPLHF. The CDR3 coding sequence is TGTGCCAGCAGCCCCCGGGACAGGCTCTATAATTCACCCCTCCACTTT. J is TRBJ1-6 and V is TRBV7-6, with 8 bases lining up with TRBD1. The CDR3 has 16 amino acids. Germline loops: CDR1 SGHVS, CDR2 FNYEAQ. J lost 3 bases, V lost 5 bases, and 6 bases had no gene match.

The chain employs TRBV29-1 and TRBJ1-5; the D gene is possibly TRBD1 (5 bases). V was pared by 7 bases and J by 5 bases, with 15 bases between. This CDR3 is built from 13 residues. Looked up from germline, CDR1 is SQVTM and CDR2 is ANQGSEA. CDR3 loop: CSAKGVWDQPQHF. The DNA for the CDR3 is TGCAGCGCAAAAGGGGTTTGGGATCAGCCCCAGCATTTT.

On this clone: One end of the junction varies from germline; a read error may be responsible. The V and J genes are TRBV12-5 and TRBJ2-1, with TRBD2 matching over 8 bases. This CDR3 region has 16 residues. Germline values: CDR1 LGHNT, CDR2 FRNRAP. The CDR3 DNA follows: TGTGCTAGTGGTTTGGTTGACGGGAGGGGTAACAACGAGCAGTTCTTC. Residues: CASGLVDGRGNNEQFF.

This clone occurred once. V and J are TRBV7-2 and TRBJ1-2; D may be TRBD1 (6 bases). This CDR3 has 14 residues. Germline CDR1 and CDR2: SGHTA and FQGNSA. V was pared by 4 bases and J by 4 bases, with 13 bases between. This CDR3 is CASSSGVTGYGYTF. The CDR3 DNA is TGTGCCAGCAGCTCTGGCGTGACAGGCTATGGCTACACCTTC.

The J gene is TRBJ1-2, the V gene TRBV7-9; 7 nucleotides align to TRBD1. Trimming took 4 bases from V and 5 from J; bases not matched to a gene: 10. CDR1 is SEHNR and CDR2 is FQNEAQ in the germline V gene (reference sequence). The CDR3 covers 15 residues. The CDR3 sequence is CASSSNTGVKYGYTF. The CDR3 DNA reads TGTGCCAGCAGCTCTAACACAGGGGTTAAATATGGCTACACCTTC.

Details on this clone: Other DNA variants within this sample encode the same CDR3. The chain recombines TRBV18 with TRBJ1-1; D gene ambiguous. V was pared by 2 bases and J by 2 bases, with 6 bases between. In germline, CDR1 is KGHSH, CDR2 LQKENI. The CDR3 is 13 residues long. CDR3 sequence reads: CASSPGLNTEAFF. The CDR3 DNA reads TGTGCCAGCTCACCAGGGCTTAACACTGAAGCTTTCTTT. The variable domain in full, with the rest retrieved from reference TRBV18 and TRBJ1-1, is NAGVMQNPRHLVRRRGQEARLRCSPMKGHSHVYWYRQLPEEGLKFMVYLQKENIIDESGMPKERFSAEFPKEGPSILRIQQVVRGDSAAYFCASSPGLNTEAFFGQGTRLTVV.

This sequence joins TRBV5-3 and TRBJ2-2; a weak D match, TRBD1 (6 bases). TRBV5-3 is reported as an ORF; its role is uncertain. Trimming left V 0 bases short and J 0 bases short, with 24 bases between. The CDR3 extends over 21 amino acids. The DNA for the CDR3 is TGTGCCAGAAGCTTGGACTTCCGGGACATGACGGGTCCCTCGAACACCGGGGAGCTGTTTTTT. Amino acid sequence: CARSLDFRDMTGPSNTGELFF.

This clone was detected only a few times. The chain couples TRBV5-5 to TRBJ1-1; TRBD1 is a possible D gene (5 bases). Germline assignment: CDR1 SGHKS and CDR2 YYEKEE (reference sequence). The CDR3 runs to 11 residues. Trimming took 4 bases from V and 10 from J, leaving 11 bases between them. In DNA, the CDR3 is TGTGCCAGCAGCGAGGGACTCACAGCTTTCTTT. Protein product: CASSEGLTAFF.

The CDR3 nucleotides are TGCGCCAGCAGTCCGGGACAGAACTATGGCTACACCTTC. Its translation is CASSPGQNYGYTF. V usage is TRBV5-1 and J usage is TRBJ1-2; 7 bases agree with TRBD1. J gave up 2 bases and V 5 bases, and 3 bases lay outside the gene matches. Germline CDR1 SGHRS, CDR2 YFSETQ. The CDR3 spans 13 residues.

This chain uses TRBV5-6 with TRBJ1-2; 11 nucleotides match TRBD1. V shed 4 bases and J 4 bases; nucleotides not matched to a gene: 6. Germline values: CDR1 SGHDT, CDR2 YYEEEE. CDR3 size: 15 residues. CDR3 protein: CASSQRTGGPYGYTF. CDR3 bases: TGTGCCAGCAGCCAGAGGACAGGGGGCCCCTATGGCTACACCTTC.

The rearrangement links TRBV19 to TRBJ2-1, with a possible D match to TRBD2 (6 bases). This CDR3 contains 13 residues. V was trimmed by 9 bases and J by 7 bases, leaving 16 bases between them. Per germline, CDR1 LNHDA and CDR2 SQIVND (reference sequence). The CDR3 is CASAIGTLNEQFF. The DNA for the CDR3 is TGTGCCAGCGCAATCGGGACTTTAAATGAGCAGTTCTTC.

V and J are TRBV12-5 and TRBJ1-2; D perhaps matches TRBD1 (6 bases). The CDR3 has 13 amino acids. The V end was cut by 2 bases, the J end by 11 bases, with 15 bases between. Germline V gene sequence: CDR1 LGHNT, CDR2 FRNRAP. CDR3 nucleotide sequence: TGTGCTAGTGGTTTGCCAGGGGTAGAGCGATACACCTTC. Its translation: CASGLPGVERYTF.

The gene calls are TRBV6-5 and TRBJ1-1, with 7 bases identical to TRBD1. In germline, CDR1 is MNHEY, CDR2 SVGAGI. The CDR3 spans 15 residues. The V gene end was trimmed by 7 bases and the J gene end by 4 bases; junction bases not matched to a gene: 12. The CDR3 sequence is CASNGGRGGLTEAFF. Written as DNA, the CDR3 is TGTGCCAGCAATGGGGGAAGAGGGGGCCTCACTGAAGCTTTCTTT.